What follows describes a single TCR beta chain. The record originates from a study of blood T cell repertoires in COVID-19. Here immunoSEQ multiplex PCR was the method, and the copy in TCRdb shows in-frame clones only, minus some. The table shows a few hundred thousand clones, with approximately 89% occurring only once. CDR3 size: 16 residues. Germline CDR1 MNHEY, CDR2 SVGAGI. V shed 1 base, J shed 8 bases, and the junction held 12 bases outside the gene matches. Grouping used clinical history reported by participants in a survey and questionnaire. This chain joins TRBV6-5 and TRBJ1-2, with 8 bases lining up with TRBD1. The TCR was taken from a woman between 40 and 55 years old who had been exposed to COVID-19. The sequencing input was PBMCs or T cells enriched from blood (not recorded which). The chain's CDR3 is CASSYLGQGPVTGYTF. The CDR3 DNA reads TGTGCCAGCAGTTACTTAGGACAGGGCCCCGTCACCGGCTACACCTTC.